This T cell receptor beta chain was observed in a study of cytomegalovirus exposure and HLA in healthy donors. Broader study findings: Beyond CMV serostatus, there was no information to go on about immune exposure. In a later analysis, at a false discovery rate of 0.05, roughly 18,000 TCR beta sequences were associated with HLA alleles. Sequencing likely caused a cluster of highly shared sequence variants. Among TCR beta chains, those listed as cytomegalovirus-associated numbered 164.

PCR amplification relied on 60 Vbeta primers (plus 13 Jbeta primers). Sequencing was performed with immunoSEQ multiplex PCR; in TCRdb, only in-frame clones are kept and a portion is missing. In the table there are some 76,000 clones, approximately 84% of which are singletons. This CDR3 has 15 residues. The V gene's germline CDR1 is MNHEY and CDR2 SMNVEV (reference sequence). Of note for this clone: Antigen specificity is unknown.

Source material: PBMCs. The genes are TRBV27 and TRBJ2-5, with D possibly matching TRBD1 (6 bases). The J call may be wrong; the DNA end is better matched by TRBJ2-7. The clonotype originates from a woman in her forties or fifties in good health and CMV-seronegative. The CDR3 sequence is CASSHPSQGRDEQYF. DNA for the CDR3: TGTGCCAGCAGCCACCCATCACAGGGACGCGACGAGCAGTACTTC.